This T cell receptor beta chain is drawn from a study of OX40 agonist ivuxolimab in advanced cancers. Exclusion applied to patients with autoimmune disease history or systemic immunosuppression. Samples were taken at baseline and on day 1 of cycles 4 and 7. Some clones are missing from TCRdb's copy, which holds only in-frame ones; the method was immunoSEQ multiplex PCR. In the table there are around 69,000 clones, roughly nine tenths of which are singletons. CDR3 length: 14 residues. The germline V and J ends were trimmed by 3 bases and 5 bases, with 14 bases remaining between them. Per the germline V gene, CDR1 is ENHRY and CDR2 is SYGVKD. This clone was found once.

The rearrangement uses TRBV10-3 and TRBJ2-7, with TRBD2 as a possible D gene (6 bases). The sequence came from an adult with an advanced solid tumor such as melanoma, head and neck, liver or kidney cancer. Source: CD4+ or CD8+ T cells sorted from blood, taken in a trial of the OX40 agonist ivuxolimab. The CDR3 spells CAISDTLASNEQYF. The CDR3 region has the DNA TGTGCCATCAGTGATACCCTAGCGAGTAACGAGCAGTACTTC.